The 22 T cell receptor beta chains given below trace back to one sample, sequenced in a study of regulatory T cells in long-lasting Graves disease (dated by TCRdb to the early 2020s). Libraries were built with multiplex PCR. The instrument given in TCRdb is Illumina HiSeq 4000. CDR3 regions were amplified by Arm-PCR with iRepertoire HTBI primers to construct TCR beta libraries. TCRdb's own reprocessing of the public reads used fastp at Q25 and MiXCR and kept productive beta chains. Every distinct CDR3 protein forms one entry, paired with its most common genes and DNA. This sample gives 350,000 to 400,000 distinct CDR3 sequences in total; 15% to 17% of them show up just once. The ten largest clones represent 20% to 25% of the sample. In light of the paper, this sample's time point label describes: newly diagnosed GD, antithyroid drugs for less than 3 months. For both TCR sequencing and RNA sequencing, RNA was extracted from PBMCs using TRIzol.

The sequencing used peripheral blood mononuclear cells (PBMCs), collected at new diagnosis, from a patient treated with antithyroid drugs. Every receptor here comes from a female donor with Graves disease.

With respect to this clonotype: Since a much larger clone is just one base distant, this may be a read error. The chain couples TRBV7-9 to TRBJ1-2; D call uncertain. Germline V lookup: CDR1 SEHNR, CDR2 FQNEAQ (reference sequence). Between the trimmed V and J ends, which lost 5 bases and 2 bases, there was a span of 15 bases. The length of the CDR3 is 15 residues. The CDR3 DNA is TGTGCCAGCAGCCCCTGGAAGGGCCGGAACTATGGCTACACCTTC. Amino acids: CASSPWKGRNYGYTF.

This clonotype has only one observation. The chain combines TRBV20-1 with TRBJ2-3; 12 bases are a match to TRBD2. The germline gives CDR1 DFQATT, CDR2 SNEGSKA (reference sequence). The V and J ends lost 5 bases and 2 bases, in that order; junction bases with no gene match: 5. The CDR3 covers 15 residues. The CDR3 bases are TGCAGTGCTGGGGGACTAGCGGGTATCACAGATACGCAGTATTTT. The encoded protein is CSAGGLAGITDTQYF.

The genes are TRBV19 and TRBJ1-1, with 8 nucleotides matching TRBD1. Germline-derived CDR1 and CDR2 are LNHDA and SQIVND (reference sequence). The length of the CDR3 is 14 residues. The junction had 7 bases not matched to a gene; V was cut back by 6 bases and J by 4 bases. The CDR3 reads CASRTTGVGTEAFF. CDR3 in DNA: TGTGCCAGTAGAACGACAGGGGTTGGCACTGAAGCTTTCTTT.

On this clonotype itself: A much larger clonotype is one base distant, so this may be a read error. The V call is TRBV20-1, the J call TRBJ1-2; D ambiguous. Germline CDR1 and CDR2: DFQATT and SNEGSKA (reference sequence). The CDR3 has 11 residues. The CDR3, as DNA: TGCGGTGCTAGAATCAGCTATGGCTACACCTTC. Translating it yields CGARISYGYTF.

This clonotype was seen repeatedly, ten times or more. The rearrangement joins TRBV27 to TRBJ1-1; unclear D gene. Trimming cost V 0 bases and J 1 base, with 9 bases left between them. The germline V gene encodes CDR1 MNHEY and CDR2 SMNVEV (reference sequence). The CDR3 sequence is 15 residues long. The CDR3 sequence is CASSLSTEPNTEAFF. The CDR3 DNA is TGTGCCAGCAGTTTATCTACAGAGCCGAACACTGAAGCTTTCTTT.

This clonotype has at least ten counts. The chain is built from TRBV5-5 and TRBJ2-3; 8 nucleotides agree with TRBD1. Germline loops: CDR1 SGHKS, CDR2 YYEKEE (reference sequence). The J segment lost 0 bases and the V segment lost 3 bases, leaving 6 bases of the junction unmatched. The length of the CDR3 is 16 residues. The DNA for the CDR3 is TGTGCCAGCAGCTCCCCGGACAGGGATAGCACAGATACGCAGTATTTT. It encodes CASSSPDRDSTDTQYF. Variable domain in full (rest from reference TRBV5-5 and TRBJ2-3): DAGVTQSPTHLIKTRGQQVTLRCSPISGHKSVSWYQQVLGQGPQFIFQYYEKEERGRGNFPDRFSARQFPNYSSELNVNALLLGDSALYLCASSSPDRDSTDTQYFGPGTRLTVL.

This clonotype was seen a handful of times. The chain is built from TRBV7-9 and TRBJ1-3; TRBD1 is a possible D gene (6 bases). Trimming cost V 4 bases and J 8 bases, with 24 bases left between them. The CDR3 length is 17 residues. In germline, CDR1 is SEHNR, CDR2 FQNEAQ (reference sequence). For the CDR3, the DNA is TGTGCCAGCAGCTCCTTTTGGGCAGGGGCGAGCGGGGACACCATATATTTT. Protein: CASSSFWAGASGDTIYF.

V gene TRBV9 combines with J gene TRBJ1-1; 7 bases map to TRBD1. With 0 bases clipped from V and 3 bases from J, the junction kept 8 bases outside the gene matches. This CDR3 is built from 16 residues. The germline V gene encodes CDR1 SGDLS and CDR2 YYNGEE. The CDR3 DNA follows: TGTGCCAGCAGCGTAGGGGGGCAGGGGGGAGACACTGAAGCTTTCTTT. It codes for CASSVGGQGGDTEAFF.

The table lists this clonotype with a few counts. The chain carries TRBV7-2 and TRBJ2-3, with TRBD2 matching over 11 bases. The end of the DNA fits TRBJ2-5 better, so the J call may be wrong. Germline CDR1 reads SGHTA; CDR2 reads FQGNSA. The CDR3 has 16 residues. DNA for the CDR3: TGTGCCAGCAGCTTAGTCTTAGCGGGAGGGCCTGAGACCCAGTACTTC. This gives the protein CASSLVLAGGPETQYF.

Notes on this clonotype: This may be a read error, as it is one base from a much larger clone. The rearrangement uses TRBV7-9 and TRBJ2-7, with TRBD1 matching 11 bases. Germline CDR1 reads SEHNR; CDR2 reads FQNEAQ (reference sequence). Trimming at V came to 5 bases and at J to 7 bases, leaving 16 bases not matched to a gene. This CDR3 is 17 amino acids long. CDR3 in DNA: TGTGCCAGCAGCCGACCAAGGGGGGACAGGGGGAGGAATGAGCAGTACTTC. Its protein is CASSRPRGDRGRNEQYF. Looking up the rest from reference TRBV7-9 and TRBJ2-7 gives the full variable domain: DTGVSQNPRHKITKRGQNVTFRCDPISEHNRLYWYRQTLGQGPEFLTYFQNEAQLEKSRLLSDRFSAERPKGSFSTLEIQRTEQGDSAMYLCASSRPRGDRGRNEQYFGPGTRLTVT.

This clonotype was seen many times. The chain has TRBV27 and TRBJ2-6; 8 bases agree with TRBD1. After removal of 6 bases from V and 12 bases from J, the junction contained 10 bases not matched to a gene. Germline lookup yields CDR1 MNHEY and CDR2 SMNVEV (reference sequence). This CDR3 has 14 residues. The CDR3 loop is CASRREDRVGVLTF. As DNA, the CDR3 is TGTGCCAGCAGAAGAGAGGACAGGGTCGGCGTCCTGACTTTC.

This clonotype was observed many times. J is TRBJ2-7 and V is TRBV5-1; unclear D gene. Germline V gene data show CDR1 as SGHRS and CDR2 as YFSETQ. This CDR3 comprises 14 residues. V lost 4 bases and J 3 bases, leaving 14 bases between the germline ends. CDR3 in amino acids: CASSLETLIYEQYF. In nucleotides, the CDR3 is TGCGCCAGCAGCCTGGAGACCCTAATCTACGAGCAGTACTTC.

This clonotype was recorded at least ten times. The rearrangement joins TRBV13 to TRBJ1-2; D not resolved. V was trimmed by 0 bases and J by 6 bases, leaving 5 bases between them. Looked up from germline, CDR1 is PRHDT and CDR2 is FYEKMQ (reference sequence). The CDR3 sequence is 12 residues long. This chain's CDR3 is CASSLGQDGYTF. CDR3 bases: TGTGCCAGCAGCTTAGGCCAAGATGGCTACACCTTC.

This clonotype was found many times. V usage is TRBV11-1 and J usage is TRBJ2-7; D is possibly TRBD2 (5 bases). Germline CDR1 is SGHAT and CDR2 is FQDESV (reference sequence). The CDR3 runs 17 residues. V gave up 1 base and J gave up 0 bases, with 16 bases separating them. For the CDR3, the DNA is TGTGCCAGCAGCTTAGATGTTCGGACTGCGCGCTCCTACGAGCAGTACTTC. It translates to CASSLDVRTARSYEQYF.

This clonotype appeared many times. This sequence joins TRBV5-1 and TRBJ2-7; TRBD2 matches 12 bases. Trimming at V came to 4 bases and at J to 6 bases, leaving 8 bases not matched to a gene. The CDR3 totals 15 residues. Germline V lookup: CDR1 SGHRS, CDR2 YFSETQ. CDR3 nucleotide sequence: TGCGCCAGCAGCGAAGAGGGACTAGCGGGTATCGAGCAGTACTTC. Its protein product is CASSEEGLAGIEQYF.

This clonotype was observed a handful of times. This rearrangement joins TRBV5-1 to TRBJ2-5; the D call may be TRBD1 or TRBD2 (5 bases each). The V gene lost 4 bases and the J gene lost 4 bases, with 17 bases spanning the gap. Germline V gene sequence: CDR1 SGHRS, CDR2 YFSETQ. The CDR3 length is 15 residues. CDR3 coding DNA: TGCGCCAGCAGCAAGATGGGGGTAGTGGCAGAGACCCAGTACTTC. Residues: CASSKMGVVAETQYF.

This clonotype was counted ten times or more. CDR3 region: CSARGVIVPDTQYF. As DNA, the CDR3 is TGCAGTGCTAGAGGAGTGATTGTCCCAGATACGCAGTATTTT. V gene TRBV20-1 combines with J gene TRBJ2-3; D not certain. V lost 1 base to trimming and J lost 4 bases, with 12 bases between them. The germline gives CDR1 DFQATT, CDR2 SNEGSKA (reference sequence). The CDR3 sequence is 14 residues long.

This clonotype turned up a few times. This may be a read error: a much more frequent sequence differs by one nucleotide. V usage is TRBV7-2 and J usage is TRBJ2-4; TRBD2 matches at 9 bases. This CDR3 comprises 15 residues. Germline loops: CDR1 SGHTA, CDR2 FQGNSA. CDR3 residues: CASSLRLAVKTIQYF. The CDR3 coding sequence is TGTGCCAGCAGCTTAAGACTAGCGGTTAAAACCATTCAGTACTTC. Filled out from reference TRBV7-2 and TRBJ2-4, the complete variable domain reads GAGVSQSPSNKVTEKGKDVELRCDPISGHTALYWYRQSLGQGLEFLIYFQGNSAPDKSGLPSDRFSAERTGGSVSTLTIQRTQQEDSAVYLCASSLRLAVKTIQYFGAGTRLSVL.

This clonotype appeared a few times. The chain uses TRBV4-1 and TRBJ2-1, with TRBD2 identical over 11 bases. Germline trimming cut 4 bases from V and 0 bases from J; bases unmatched to any gene: 8. Germline V lookup: CDR1 MGHRA, CDR2 YSYEKL. The CDR3 has 18 residues. The CDR3 protein is CASSPGPGLAVSYNEQFF. For the CDR3, the DNA is TGCGCCAGCAGCCCAGGGCCGGGACTAGCGGTCTCCTACAATGAGCAGTTCTTC.

This clonotype was detected a few times. The chain joins TRBV7-3 to TRBJ2-3; D remains unclear. CDR1 and CDR2 (germline): SGHTA, FQGTGA. This CDR3 is 14 amino acids long. Trimming removed 8 bases at V and 4 bases at J, with 16 bases between. CDR3 sequence (DNA): TGTGCCAGCGCCAGAGGACCTCCACCAGATACGCAGTATTTT. This gives the protein CASARGPPPDTQYF.

Many counts were recorded for this clonotype. The J gene is TRBJ2-3, the V gene TRBV12-3 or TRBV12-4; D is ambiguous. This CDR3 spans 12 amino acids. V gave up 1 base and J gave up 6 bases, with 5 bases separating them. The CDR3 region is CASSLVSDTQYF. The CDR3 coding sequence is TGTGCCAGCAGTTTAGTGTCCGATACGCAGTATTTT.

At least ten counts were recorded for this clonotype. The rearrangement uses TRBV2 and TRBJ2-7; 8 positions match TRBD1. The junction had 1 base not matched to a gene; V was cut back by 3 bases and J by 3 bases. CDR1 SNHLY and CDR2 FYNNEI come from the germline V gene. The CDR3 loop spans 13 amino acids. Written as DNA, the CDR3 is TGTGCCAGCAGTGAGGGACAGGACTACGAGCAGTACTTC. This gives the protein CASSEGQDYEQYF.